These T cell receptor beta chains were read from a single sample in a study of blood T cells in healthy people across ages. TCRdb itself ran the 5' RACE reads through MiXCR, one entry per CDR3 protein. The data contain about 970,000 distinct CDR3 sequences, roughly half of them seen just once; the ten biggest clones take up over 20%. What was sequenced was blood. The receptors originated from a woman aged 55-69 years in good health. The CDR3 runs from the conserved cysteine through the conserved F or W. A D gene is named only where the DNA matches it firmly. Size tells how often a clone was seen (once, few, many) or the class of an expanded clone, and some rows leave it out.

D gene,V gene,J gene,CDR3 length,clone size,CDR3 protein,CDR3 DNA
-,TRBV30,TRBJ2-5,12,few,CAWRQGSETQYF,TGTGCCTGGAGGCAGGGTTCAGAGACCCAGTACTTC
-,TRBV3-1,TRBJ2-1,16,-,CASSQEVLARGHEQFF,TGTGCCAGCAGCCAAGAAGTACTAGCGAGGGGGCATGAGCAGTTCTTC
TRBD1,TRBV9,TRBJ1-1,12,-,CASSAGTGEAFF,TGTGCCAGCAGCGCCGGGACAGGTGAAGCTTTCTTT
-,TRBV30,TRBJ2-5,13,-,CAWSKTGHETQYF,TGTGCCTGGAGTAAAACAGGGCATGAGACCCAGTACTTC
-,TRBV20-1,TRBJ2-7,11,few,CSGSALYEQYF,TGCAGTGGGTCCGCCTTATACGAGCAGTACTTC
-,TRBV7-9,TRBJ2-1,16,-,CASSPQGRAGNNERFF,TGTGCCAGCAGCCCGCAAGGACGAGCGGGCAACAATGAGCGGTTCTTC
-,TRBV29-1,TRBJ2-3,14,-,CSFSQGTSTDTQYF,TGCAGCTTCTCCCAGGGGACTAGCACAGATACGCAGTATTTT
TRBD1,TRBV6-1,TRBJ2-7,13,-,CASRETGGNEQYF,TGTGCCAGCAGAGAGACAGGGGGGAACGAGCAGTACTTC
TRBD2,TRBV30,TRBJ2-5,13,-,CAWSGAGKETQYF,TGTGCCTGGAGTGGAGCGGGAAAAGAGACCCAGTACTTC
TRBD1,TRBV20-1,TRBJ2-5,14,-,CSAYRGWRRETQYF,TGCAGTGCCTACAGGGGATGGAGGAGAGAGACCCAGTACTTC
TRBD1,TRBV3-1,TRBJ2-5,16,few,CASSPRDRPTKETQYF,TGTGCCAGCAGCCCCCGGGACAGGCCAACCAAAGAGACCCAGTACTTC
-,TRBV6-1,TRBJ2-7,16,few,CASNHRTSHPSYEQYF,TGTGCCAGCAACCACCGGACATCCCACCCCTCTTACGAGCAGTACTTC
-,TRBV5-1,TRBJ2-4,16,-,CASSLGSAPAKNIQYF,TGCGCCAGCAGCTTGGGCTCCGCCCCAGCCAAAAACATTCAGTACTTC
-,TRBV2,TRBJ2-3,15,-,CASSEATRGADTQYF,TGTGCCAGCAGTGAAGCGACGAGGGGCGCAGATACGCAGTATTTT
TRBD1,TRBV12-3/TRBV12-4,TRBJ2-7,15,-,CASMETGFVSYEQYF,TGTGCCAGCATGGAGACAGGGTTCGTCTCCTACGAGCAGTACTTC
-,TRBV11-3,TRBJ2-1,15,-,CASSSRPSLPNEQFF,TGTGCCAGCAGCTCTAGGCCTTCGTTGCCCAACGAGCAGTTCTTC
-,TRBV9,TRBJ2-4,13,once,CASSGGWAEEQYF,TGTGCCAGCAGCGGAGGGTGGGCGGAGGAGCAGTACTTC
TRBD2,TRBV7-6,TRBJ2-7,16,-,CASSPLSGRAPYEQYF,TGTGCCAGCAGCCCTCTCAGCGGGAGGGCCCCCTACGAGCAGTACTTC
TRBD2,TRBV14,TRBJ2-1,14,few,CASSQRLALYEQFF,TGTGCCAGCAGCCAAAGACTAGCTTTATATGAGCAGTTCTTC
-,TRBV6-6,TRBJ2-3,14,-,CASTIGSNTDTQYF,TGTGCCAGCACTATCGGGAGTAACACAGATACGCAGTATTTT
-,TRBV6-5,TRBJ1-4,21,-,CASSYSRVHRVEKRDGEKLFF,TGTGCCAGCAGTTACTCACGGGTGCACCGGGTAGAGAAGAGGGATGGTGAAAAACTGTTTTTT